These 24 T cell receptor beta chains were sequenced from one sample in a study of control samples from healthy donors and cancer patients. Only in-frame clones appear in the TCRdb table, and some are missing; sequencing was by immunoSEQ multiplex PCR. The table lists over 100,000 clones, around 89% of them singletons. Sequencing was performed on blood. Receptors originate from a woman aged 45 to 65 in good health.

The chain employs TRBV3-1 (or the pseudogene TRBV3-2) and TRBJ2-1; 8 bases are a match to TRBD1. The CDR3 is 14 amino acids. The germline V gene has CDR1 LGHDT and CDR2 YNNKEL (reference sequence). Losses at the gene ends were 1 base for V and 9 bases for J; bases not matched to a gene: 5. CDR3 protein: CASSQVGQGSEQFF. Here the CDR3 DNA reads TGTGCCAGCAGCCAAGTAGGACAGGGCAGTGAGCAGTTCTTC.

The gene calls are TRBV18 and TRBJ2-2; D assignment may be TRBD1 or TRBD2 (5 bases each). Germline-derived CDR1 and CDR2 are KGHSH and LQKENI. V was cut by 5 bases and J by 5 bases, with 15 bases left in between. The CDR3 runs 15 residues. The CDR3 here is CASSLGPLATGELFF. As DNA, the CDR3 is TGTGCCAGCTCATTGGGACCCTTAGCGACCGGGGAGCTGTTTTTT.

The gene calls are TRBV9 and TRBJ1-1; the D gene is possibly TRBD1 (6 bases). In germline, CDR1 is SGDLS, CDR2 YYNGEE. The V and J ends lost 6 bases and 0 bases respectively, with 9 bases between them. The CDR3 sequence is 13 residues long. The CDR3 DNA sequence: TGTGCCAGCACCGAGGGGGTGAACACTGAAGCTTTCTTT. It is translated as CASTEGVNTEAFF. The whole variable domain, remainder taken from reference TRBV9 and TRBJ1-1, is DSGVTQTPKHLITATGQRVTLRCSPRSGDLSVYWYQQSLDQGLQFLIQYYNGEERAKGNILERFSAQQFPDLHSELNLSSLELGDSALYFCASTEGVNTEAFFGQGTRLTVV.

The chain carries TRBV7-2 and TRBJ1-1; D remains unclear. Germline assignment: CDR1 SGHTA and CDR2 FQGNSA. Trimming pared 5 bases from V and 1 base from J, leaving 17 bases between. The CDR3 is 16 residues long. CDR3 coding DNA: TGTGCCAGCAGCCCCAACGCGCCGAGAGGGAACACTGAAGCTTTCTTT. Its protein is CASSPNAPRGNTEAFF.

Here the CDR3 reads CAWSVASGATDTQYF. As DNA, the CDR3 is TGTGCCTGGAGTGTAGCTAGCGGGGCCACAGATACGCAGTATTTT. The chain links TRBV30 to TRBJ2-3, with 9 bases identical to TRBD2. V dropped 0 bases and J dropped 2; count of bases not matched to a gene: 3. This CDR3 region has 15 residues. Looked up from germline, CDR1 is GTSNPN and CDR2 is SVGIG (reference sequence).

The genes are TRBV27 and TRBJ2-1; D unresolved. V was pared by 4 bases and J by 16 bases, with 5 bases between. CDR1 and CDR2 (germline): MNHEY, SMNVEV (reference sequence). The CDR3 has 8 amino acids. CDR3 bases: TGTGCCAGCAGTTATCAATTCTTC. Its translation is CASSYQFF.

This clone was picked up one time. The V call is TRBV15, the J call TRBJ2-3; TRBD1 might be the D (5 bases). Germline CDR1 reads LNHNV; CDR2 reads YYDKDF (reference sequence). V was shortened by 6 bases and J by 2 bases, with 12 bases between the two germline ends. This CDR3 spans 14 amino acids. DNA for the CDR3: TGTGCCACCAGTCGTGGACAAGACACAGATACGCAGTATTTT. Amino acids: CATSRGQDTDTQYF.

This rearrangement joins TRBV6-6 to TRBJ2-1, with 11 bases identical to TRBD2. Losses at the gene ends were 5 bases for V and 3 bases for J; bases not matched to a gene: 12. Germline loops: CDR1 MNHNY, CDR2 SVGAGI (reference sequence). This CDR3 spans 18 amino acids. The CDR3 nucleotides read TGTGCCAGCAGTCTCTCGTGGGGGACTAGCGGTATCTACAATGAGCAGTTCTTC. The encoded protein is CASSLSWGTSGIYNEQFF.

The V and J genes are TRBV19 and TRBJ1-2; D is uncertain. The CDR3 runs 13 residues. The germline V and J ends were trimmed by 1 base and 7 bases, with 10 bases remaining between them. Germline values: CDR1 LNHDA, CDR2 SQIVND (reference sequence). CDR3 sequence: CASSIGGGFGYTF. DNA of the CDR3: TGTGCCAGTAGTATAGGAGGAGGGTTTGGCTACACCTTC.

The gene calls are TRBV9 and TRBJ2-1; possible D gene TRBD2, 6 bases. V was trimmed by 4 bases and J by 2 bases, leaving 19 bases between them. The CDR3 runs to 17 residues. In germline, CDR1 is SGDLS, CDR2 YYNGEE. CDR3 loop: CASSLVSGVSPYNEQFF. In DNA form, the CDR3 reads TGTGCCAGCAGCCTCGTCTCGGGGGTCTCCCCCTACAATGAGCAGTTCTTC.

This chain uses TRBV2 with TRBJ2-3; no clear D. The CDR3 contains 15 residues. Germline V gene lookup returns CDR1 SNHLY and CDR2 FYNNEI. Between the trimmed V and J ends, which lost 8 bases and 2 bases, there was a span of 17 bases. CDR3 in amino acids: CASLYNGLITDTQYF. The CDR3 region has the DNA TGTGCCAGCTTATATAACGGGCTTATCACAGATACGCAGTATTTT.

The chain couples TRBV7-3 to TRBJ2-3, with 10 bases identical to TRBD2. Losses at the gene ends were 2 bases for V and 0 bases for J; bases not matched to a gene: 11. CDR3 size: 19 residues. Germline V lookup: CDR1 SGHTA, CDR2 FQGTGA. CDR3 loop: CASSLASRGAGGSTDTQYF. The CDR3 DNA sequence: TGTGCCAGCAGCTTAGCGAGTAGAGGAGCGGGAGGGAGCACAGATACGCAGTATTTT.

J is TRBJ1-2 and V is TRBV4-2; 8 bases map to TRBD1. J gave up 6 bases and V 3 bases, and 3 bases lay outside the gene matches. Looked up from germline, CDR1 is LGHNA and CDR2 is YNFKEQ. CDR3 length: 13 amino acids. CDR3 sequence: CASSHGTGDGYTF. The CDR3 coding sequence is TGTGCCAGCAGCCACGGGACAGGTGATGGCTACACCTTC.

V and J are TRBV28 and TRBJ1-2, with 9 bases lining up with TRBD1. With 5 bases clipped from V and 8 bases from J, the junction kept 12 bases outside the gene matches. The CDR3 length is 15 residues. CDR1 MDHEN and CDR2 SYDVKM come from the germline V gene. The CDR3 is CASSPSGTGQTGYTF. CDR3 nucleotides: TGTGCCAGCAGTCCATCCGGGACAGGGCAGACCGGCTACACCTTC.

The CDR3 DNA sequence: TGTGCCAGCAGGAAGGGACAGGAGATTGAAGCTTTCTTT. Translated: CASRKGQEIEAFF. The chain has TRBV27 and TRBJ1-1; 8 bases map to TRBD1. This CDR3 region has 13 residues. Unmatched junction bases numbered 7, after V lost 6 bases and J lost 7 bases. Germline V gives CDR1 MNHEY, CDR2 SMNVEV (reference sequence).

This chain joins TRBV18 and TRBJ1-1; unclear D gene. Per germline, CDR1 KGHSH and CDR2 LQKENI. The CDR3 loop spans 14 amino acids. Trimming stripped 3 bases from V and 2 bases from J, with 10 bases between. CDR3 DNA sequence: TGTGCCAGCTCACCGACGGGAGAAAACACTGAAGCTTTCTTT. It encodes CASSPTGENTEAFF.

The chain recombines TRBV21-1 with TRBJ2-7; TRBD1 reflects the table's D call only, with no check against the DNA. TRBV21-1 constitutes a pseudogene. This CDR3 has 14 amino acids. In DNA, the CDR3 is TGTGCCAGCATTGGGACAGGGGATTTCTACGAGCAGTACGTC. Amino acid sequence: CASIGTGDFYEQYV.

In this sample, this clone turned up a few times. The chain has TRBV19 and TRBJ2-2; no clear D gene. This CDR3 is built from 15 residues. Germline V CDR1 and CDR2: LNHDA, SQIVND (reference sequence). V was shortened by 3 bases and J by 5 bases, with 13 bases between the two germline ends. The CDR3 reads CASSIGNTVTGELFF. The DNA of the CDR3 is TGTGCCAGTAGTATCGGCAACACAGTAACCGGGGAGCTGTTTTTT.

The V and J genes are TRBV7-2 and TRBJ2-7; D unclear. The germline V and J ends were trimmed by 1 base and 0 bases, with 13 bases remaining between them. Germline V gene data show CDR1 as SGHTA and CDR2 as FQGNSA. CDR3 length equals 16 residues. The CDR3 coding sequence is TGTGCCAGCAGCTTAGGTCCGGCAGAGAGCTCCTACGAGCAGTACTTC. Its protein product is CASSLGPAESSYEQYF. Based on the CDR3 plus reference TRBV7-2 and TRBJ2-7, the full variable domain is GAGVSQSPSNKVTEKGKDVELRCDPISGHTALYWYRQSLGQGLEFLIYFQGNSAPDKSGLPSDRFSAERTGGSVSTLTIQRTQQEDSAVYLCASSLGPAESSYEQYFGPGTRLTVT.

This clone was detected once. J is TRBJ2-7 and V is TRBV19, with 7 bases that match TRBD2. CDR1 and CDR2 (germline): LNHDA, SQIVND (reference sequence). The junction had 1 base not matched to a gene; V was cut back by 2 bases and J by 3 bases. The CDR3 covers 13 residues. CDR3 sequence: CASSIIAGYEQYV. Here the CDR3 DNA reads TGTGCCAGTAGTATAATAGCGGGCTACGAGCAGTACGTC.

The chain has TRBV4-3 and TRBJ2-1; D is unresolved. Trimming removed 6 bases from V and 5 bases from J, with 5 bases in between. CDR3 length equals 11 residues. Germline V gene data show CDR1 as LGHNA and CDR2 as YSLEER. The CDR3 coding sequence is TGCGCCAGCAGTCAACACAATGAGCAGTTCTTC. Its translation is CASSQHNEQFF.

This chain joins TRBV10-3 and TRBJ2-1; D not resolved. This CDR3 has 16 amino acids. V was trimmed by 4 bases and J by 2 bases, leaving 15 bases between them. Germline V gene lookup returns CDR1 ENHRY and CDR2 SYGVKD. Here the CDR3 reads CAISGPTGSPYNEQFF. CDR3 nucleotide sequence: TGTGCCATCAGTGGGCCGACTGGGTCTCCCTACAATGAGCAGTTCTTC.

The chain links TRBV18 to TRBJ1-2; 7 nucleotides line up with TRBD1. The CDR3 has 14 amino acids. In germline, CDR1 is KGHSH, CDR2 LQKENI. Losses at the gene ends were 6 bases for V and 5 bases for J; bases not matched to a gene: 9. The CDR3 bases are TGTGCCAGCTCCAATGAAAACAGGGGTTATGGCTACACCTTC. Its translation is CASSNENRGYGYTF. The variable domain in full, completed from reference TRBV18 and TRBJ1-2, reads NAGVMQNPRHLVRRRGQEARLRCSPMKGHSHVYWYRQLPEEGLKFMVYLQKENIIDESGMPKERFSAEFPKEGPSILRIQQVVRGDSAAYFCASSNENRGYGYTFGSGTRLTVV.

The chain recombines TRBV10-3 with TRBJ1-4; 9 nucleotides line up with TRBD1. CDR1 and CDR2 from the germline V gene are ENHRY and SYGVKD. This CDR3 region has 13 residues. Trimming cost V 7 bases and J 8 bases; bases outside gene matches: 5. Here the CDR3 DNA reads TGTGCCATCAAGGACAGGGGAATCGAAAAACTGTTTTTT. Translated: CAIKDRGIEKLFF.